What follows describes a single T cell receptor (beta chain). Its antigen is as yet unknown. This sample was included in a study of tumor-infiltrating lymphocytes in localized non-small cell lung cancer. Across the study: From each patient, both tumor and uninvolved lung, non-adjacent to tumor, were sampled. Regarding the study as a whole: Not all patients were TCR sequenced, owing to tissue quantity.

The CDR3 covers 16 residues. Germline V gene sequence: CDR1 MNHNY, CDR2 SVGAGI (reference sequence). V was shortened by 2 bases and J by 4 bases, with 14 bases between the two germline ends. TCRdb's table, derived via immunoSEQ multiplex PCR, lists solely in-frame clones and lacks some. The sample shows roughly 15,000 clones, about 70% of them seen only once. The TCR comes from a human donor with non-small cell lung cancer. The chain couples TRBV6-6 to TRBJ1-4; D gene unclear. The sequenced sample consisted of lung tumor tissue. CDR3: CASSYLTSGDNEKLFF. The CDR3 coding sequence is TGTGCCAGCAGTTACCTGACCAGTGGGGATAATGAAAAACTGTTTTTT.